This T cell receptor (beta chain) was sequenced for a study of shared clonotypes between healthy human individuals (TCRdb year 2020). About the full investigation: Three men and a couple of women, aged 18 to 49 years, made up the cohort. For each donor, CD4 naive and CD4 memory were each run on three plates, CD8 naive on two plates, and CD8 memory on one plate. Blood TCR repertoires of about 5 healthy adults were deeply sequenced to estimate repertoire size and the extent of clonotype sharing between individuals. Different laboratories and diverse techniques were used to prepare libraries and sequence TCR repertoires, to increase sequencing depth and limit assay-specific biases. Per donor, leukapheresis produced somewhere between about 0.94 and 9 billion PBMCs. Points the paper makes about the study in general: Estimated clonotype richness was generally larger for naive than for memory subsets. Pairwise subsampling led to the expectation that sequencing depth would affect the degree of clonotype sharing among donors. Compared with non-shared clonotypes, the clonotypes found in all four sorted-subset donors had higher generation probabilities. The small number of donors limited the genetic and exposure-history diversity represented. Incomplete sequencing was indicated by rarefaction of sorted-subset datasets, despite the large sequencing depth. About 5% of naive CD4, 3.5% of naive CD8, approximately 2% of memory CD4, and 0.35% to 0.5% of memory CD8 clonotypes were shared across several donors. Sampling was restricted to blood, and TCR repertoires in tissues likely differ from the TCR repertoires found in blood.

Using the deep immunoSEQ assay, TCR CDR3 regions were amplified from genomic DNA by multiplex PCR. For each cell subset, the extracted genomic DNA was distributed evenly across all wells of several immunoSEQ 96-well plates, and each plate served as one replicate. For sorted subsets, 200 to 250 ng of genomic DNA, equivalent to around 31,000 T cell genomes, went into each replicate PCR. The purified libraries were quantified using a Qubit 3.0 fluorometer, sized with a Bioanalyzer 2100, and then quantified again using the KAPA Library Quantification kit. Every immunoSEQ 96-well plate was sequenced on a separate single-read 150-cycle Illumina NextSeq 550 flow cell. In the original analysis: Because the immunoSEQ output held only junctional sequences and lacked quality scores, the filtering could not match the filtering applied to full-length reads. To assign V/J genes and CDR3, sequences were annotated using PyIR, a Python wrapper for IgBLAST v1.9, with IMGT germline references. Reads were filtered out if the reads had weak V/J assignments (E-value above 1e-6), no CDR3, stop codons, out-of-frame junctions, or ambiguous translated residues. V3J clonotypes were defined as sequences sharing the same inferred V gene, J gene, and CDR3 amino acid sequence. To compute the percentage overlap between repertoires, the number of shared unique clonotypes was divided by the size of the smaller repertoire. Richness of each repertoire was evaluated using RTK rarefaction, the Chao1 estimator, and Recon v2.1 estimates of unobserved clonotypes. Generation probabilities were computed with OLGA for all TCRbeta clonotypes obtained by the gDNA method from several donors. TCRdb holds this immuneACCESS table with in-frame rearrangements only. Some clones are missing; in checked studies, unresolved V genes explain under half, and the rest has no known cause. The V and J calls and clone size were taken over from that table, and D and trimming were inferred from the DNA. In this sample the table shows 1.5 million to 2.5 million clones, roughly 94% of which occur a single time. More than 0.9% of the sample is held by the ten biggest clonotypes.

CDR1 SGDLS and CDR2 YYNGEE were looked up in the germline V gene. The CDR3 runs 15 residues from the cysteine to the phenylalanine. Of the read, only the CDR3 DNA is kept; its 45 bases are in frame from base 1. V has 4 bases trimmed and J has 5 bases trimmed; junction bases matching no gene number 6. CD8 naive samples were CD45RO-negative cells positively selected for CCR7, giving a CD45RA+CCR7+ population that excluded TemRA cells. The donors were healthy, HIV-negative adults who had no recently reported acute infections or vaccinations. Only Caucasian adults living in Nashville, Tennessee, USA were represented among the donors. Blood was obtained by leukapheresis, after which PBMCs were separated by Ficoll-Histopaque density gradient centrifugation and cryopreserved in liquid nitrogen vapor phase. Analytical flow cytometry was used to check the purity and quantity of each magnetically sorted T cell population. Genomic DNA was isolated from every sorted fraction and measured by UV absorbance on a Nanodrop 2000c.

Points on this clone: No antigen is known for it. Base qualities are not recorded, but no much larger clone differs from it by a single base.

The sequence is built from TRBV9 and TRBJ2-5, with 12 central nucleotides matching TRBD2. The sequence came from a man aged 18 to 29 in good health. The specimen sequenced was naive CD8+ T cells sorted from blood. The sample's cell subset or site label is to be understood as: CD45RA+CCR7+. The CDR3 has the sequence CASSPTSGSLETQYF. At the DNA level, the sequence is TGTGCCAGCAGCCCGACTAGCGGGAGTTTGGAGACCCAGTACTTC.